This T cell receptor beta chain was identified during a study of human T cells and chemical hapten exposure. Broader study findings: Because they had alopecia, donors may respond immunologically unlike healthy people.

The time point denotes: pre-sensitization, week 0. Treatment given: therapeutic diphenylcyclopropenone sensitization with weekly scalp DPC. A remark on this clonotype: Its target is unknown.

TCRdb used MiXCR to reprocess the RACE reads, holding one entry per CDR3 protein. The sample has over 300,000 distinct CDR3 sequences, 4.5% to 6% seen once; the top ten hold 2% to 3%. There are 14 residues in the CDR3. Trimming left V 2 bases short and J 4 bases short, with 9 bases between. CDR1 is MNHNY, CDR2 SVGAGI, per germline (reference sequence). Sequenced here: whole blood, sampled in connection with sensitization to the hapten diphenylcyclopropenone (DPC). The chain has TRBV6-6 and TRBJ1-5; D possibly corresponds to TRBD1 (6 bases). This receptor was taken from a woman between 50 and 59 years old with alopecia areata. Some clones in this sample may be carry-over from other donors' samples. The CDR3 spells CASSYPTGNQPQHF. As DNA, the CDR3 is TGTGCCAGCAGTTACCCGACAGGAAATCAGCCCCAGCATTTT.